Listed below are T cell receptor beta chains from one sample, sequenced in a study of blood T cell repertoires in COVID-19. The repertoire was sequenced with immunoSEQ multiplex PCR; TCRdb's copy has only in-frame clones and lacks some. The repertoire holds under 250,000 clones, with 80% to 85% as singletons. Sequencing was done on a sample of peripheral blood. These receptors were collected from a woman aged 25 to 39 who had recovered from COVID-19. CDR3s include the opening cysteine and the closing phenylalanine or tryptophan. D genes are given only for firm matches. Only part of the rows carry a size: once, few, many, or a class if the clone is expanded.

TGTGCCAGCAGCTTTTCGGGGGGGGCCAACGTCCTGACTTTC CASSFSGGANVLTF TRBJ2-6 . . TRBV6-5
TGTGCCAGCAGCCATCGATTAACAGGGGCAAACACTGAAGCTTTCTTT CASSHRLTGANTEAFF TRBJ1-1 TRBD1 . TRBV3-1/TRBV3-2
TGTGCCAGCAGCGCCGGAGGAGGACTAGCGGGAAGCTCCTACGAGCAGTACTTC CASSAGGGLAGSSYEQYF TRBJ2-7 TRBD2 . TRBV9
TGTGCCAGCACCCGGGCGCAGGGAAACGGCTACACCTTC CASTRAQGNGYTF TRBJ1-2 . . TRBV27
TGTGCCAGCAGCCGCACCGGGACTAGCTCCTACAATGAGCAGTTCTTC CASSRTGTSSYNEQFF TRBJ2-1 TRBD2 . TRBV9
TGTGCCAGCAGTCAGGACAGGGTGGTCACTGAAGCTTTCTTT CASSQDRVVTEAFF TRBJ1-1 TRBD1 . TRBV28
TGCGCCAGCAGCCGAAATAGCGGGAGTTCCTACAATGAGCAGTTCTTC CASSRNSGSSYNEQFF TRBJ2-1 TRBD2 . TRBV5-1
TGTGCCAGCAGCTTTACCCCCCCCGGGCTAGCGGGAGGCGAGCAGTACTTC CASSFTPPGLAGGEQYF TRBJ2-7 TRBD2 . TRBV7-6
TGTGCCAGCAGTGAATTCGGTAGCGGGGAGGAGACCCAGTACTTC CASSEFGSGEETQYF TRBJ2-5 TRBD2 . TRBV25-1
TGTGCCACCAGTCCTGACAATACCTACGAGCAGTACTTC CATSPDNTYEQYF TRBJ2-7 . few TRBV24-1
TGCGCCAGCAGTCCCCTGACTAGCGGGAGCACGGGGCGTCAAGAGACCCAGTACTTC CASSPLTSGSTGRQETQYF TRBJ2-5 TRBD2 . TRBV10-1
TGTGCCAGCAGTTCAGGAGTTGGAGGCATGGCTAATGAAAAACTGTTTTTT CASSSGVGGMANEKLFF TRBJ1-4 . . TRBV27
TGTGCCAGCAGCGTCACAGGGCCCCACACTGAAGCTTTCTTT CASSVTGPHTEAFF TRBJ1-1 . once TRBV11-2
TGTGCCAGCAGTTCCCCCCAAAGGGGGAAGCATGGCTACACCTTC CASSSPQRGKHGYTF TRBJ1-2 . . TRBV27
TGTGCCAGCAGCGTAGGGGACAGGGGGCCAGGAACTGAAGCTTTCTTT CASSVGDRGPGTEAFF TRBJ1-1 TRBD1 . TRBV9
TGTGCCAGCAGCTTAACAGGGATGGTGTATGGCTACACCTTC CASSLTGMVYGYTF TRBJ1-2 . . TRBV6-2/TRBV6-3
TGCGCCAGCAGCTTGGGGACATCAGACTCCTACGAGCAGTACTTC CASSLGTSDSYEQYF TRBJ2-7 . . TRBV5-1
TGCGCCAGCAGCTTTCAGCGGGGGCTCCAAGAGACCCAGTACTTC CASSFQRGLQETQYF TRBJ2-5 TRBD2 . TRBV5-1